This T cell receptor beta chain emerged from a study of shared clonotypes between healthy human individuals. TCRdb keeps only in-frame clones here, not all; method: immunoSEQ multiplex PCR. The sample records 550,000 to 700,000 clones, around 73% being singletons. With 0 bases removed from V and 0 bases from J, the gap between germline ends came to 0 bases. CDR1 is MNHEY and CDR2 is SVGAGI in the germline V gene. The CDR3 extends over 13 amino acids. In its sample, this clone was seen a few times. Other DNA variants within this sample encode the same CDR3. The sample comprised memory CD4+ T cells sorted from blood. Stated subset: CD45RA-negative fraction. The genes are TRBV6-5 and TRBJ1-5; D gene uncertain. This sequence was found in a woman aged 30 to 39 in good health. The CDR3: CASSYSSNQPQHF. For the CDR3, the DNA is TGTGCCAGCAGTTACTCTAGCAATCAGCCCCAGCATTTT.